These 30 T cell receptor beta chains originate from one sample sequenced in a study of OX40 agonist ivuxolimab in advanced cancers. Repertoires were generated with immunoSEQ multiplex PCR, while TCRdb's copy carries only in-frame clones and drops some. The sample has some 68,000 clones, 75% to 85% seen once; the top ten hold over 1.1%. Sequencing used CD4+ or CD8+ T cells sorted from blood, obtained in a trial of the OX40 agonist ivuxolimab. The receptors stem from an adult with an advanced solid tumor such as melanoma, head and neck, liver or kidney cancer.

V is TRBV14 and J is TRBJ1-2, with 7 nucleotides matching TRBD1. Germline V gene sequence: CDR1 SGHDN, CDR2 FVKESK. Trimming took 4 bases from V and 2 from J; bases not matched to a gene: 4. CDR3 size: 14 residues. CDR3 loop: CASSPSGQNYGYTF. The CDR3 nucleotides read TGTGCCAGCAGCCCCTCGGGACAGAACTATGGCTACACCTTC.

The chain couples TRBV5-1 to TRBJ1-6; tentative D call: TRBD1 (5 bases). The CDR3 length is 20 residues. Trimming removed 1 base from V and 0 bases from J, with 20 bases in between. CDR1 is SGHRS and CDR2 is YFSETQ in the germline V gene. CDR3 sequence (DNA): TGCGCCAGCAGCTTGCGGCCCAGGGAACGAGATAGCTCCTATAATTCACCCCTCCACTTT. Its translation: CASSLRPRERDSSYNSPLHF.

The chain has TRBV7-2 and TRBJ2-2; D remains ambiguous. CDR3 length equals 14 residues. Trimming stripped 4 bases from V and 1 base from J, with 7 bases between. In germline, CDR1 is SGHTA, CDR2 FQGNSA. The CDR3 DNA sequence: TGTGCCAGCAGCTCTAGACAGAACACCGGGGAGCTGTTTTTT. Its protein is CASSSRQNTGELFF. The whole variable domain, filled in from reference TRBV7-2 and TRBJ2-2, reads GAGVSQSPSNKVTEKGKDVELRCDPISGHTALYWYRQSLGQGLEFLIYFQGNSAPDKSGLPSDRFSAERTGGSVSTLTIQRTQQEDSAVYLCASSSRQNTGELFFGEGSRLTVL.

The rearrangement uses TRBV5-6 and TRBJ2-4; 12 nucleotides agree with TRBD1. CDR3 size: 17 residues. Losses at the gene ends were 3 bases for V and 7 bases for J; bases not matched to a gene: 11. Germline V gene sequence: CDR1 SGHDT, CDR2 YYEEEE. This CDR3 reads CASSSPVGTGGANIQYF. For the CDR3, the DNA is TGTGCCAGCAGCTCCCCGGTGGGGACAGGGGGCGCGAACATTCAGTACTTC.

V is TRBV2 and J is TRBJ1-1; the D is unclear. Germline loops: CDR1 SNHLY, CDR2 FYNNEI. Trimming removed 4 bases from V and 6 bases from J, with 15 bases in between. The CDR3 is made up of 14 amino acids. CDR3 region: CASSVRPTGAEAFF. The CDR3 DNA is TGTGCCAGCAGTGTCCGGCCTACGGGTGCTGAAGCTTTCTTT.

This chain connects TRBV6-6 to TRBJ2-1, with 8 bases matching TRBD2. Germline loops: CDR1 MNHNY, CDR2 SVGAGI (reference sequence). The CDR3 runs 12 residues. The junction had 2 bases not matched to a gene; V was cut back by 6 bases and J by 7 bases. The CDR3 sequence: CASSSGGNEQFF. The CDR3 region has the DNA TGTGCCAGCAGCTCGGGGGGGAATGAGCAGTTCTTC.

The sample holds a few counts of this clone. J is TRBJ2-7 and V is TRBV6-6; TRBD1 aligns across 9 bases. The CDR3 runs 15 residues. V shed 4 bases and J 0 bases; nucleotides not matched to a gene: 4. The germline gives CDR1 MNHNY, CDR2 SVGAGI (reference sequence). CDR3 amino acids: CASSSPGQGSYEQYF. Written as DNA, the CDR3 is TGTGCCAGCAGTTCCCCGGGACAGGGCTCCTACGAGCAGTACTTC.

This clone was seen once. The V call is TRBV6-5, the J call TRBJ2-7; D is possibly TRBD1 or TRBD2 (5 bases each). The CDR3 runs 13 residues. Germline V CDR1 and CDR2: MNHEY, SVGAGI. Trimming removed 11 bases from V and 1 base from J, with 15 bases in between. The DNA for the CDR3 is TGTGCCGGGGGATTCAGGGATTCCTACGAGCAGTACTTC. Translated, it gives CAGGFRDSYEQYF.

This chain uses TRBV5-1 with TRBJ1-2; unclear D gene. Germline-derived CDR1 and CDR2 are SGHRS and YFSETQ. This CDR3 contains 12 residues. Trimming left V 4 bases short and J 4 bases short, with 8 bases between. CDR3 loop: CASSPDGYGYTF. Here the CDR3 DNA reads TGCGCCAGCAGCCCGGACGGCTATGGCTACACCTTC.

The chain is built from TRBV11-1 and TRBJ1-5, with D hard to call. In germline, CDR1 is SGHAT, CDR2 FQDESV (reference sequence). Deletions cut 3 bases from V and 4 bases from J, with 7 bases between. The CDR3 totals 13 residues. The CDR3 spells CASSLDRNQPQHF. The DNA for the CDR3 is TGTGCCAGCAGCTTGGATCGGAATCAGCCCCAGCATTTT.

J is TRBJ1-2 and V is TRBV28, with unresolved D. The CDR3 is made up of 19 amino acids. Germline V CDR1 and CDR2: MDHEN, SYDVKM. V was cut by 6 bases and J by 5 bases, with 31 bases left in between. CDR3 coding DNA: TGTGCCAGCAGCCTTATTCGGCCCTGGGCCGACCCCTTGGAATATGGCTACACCTTC. This encodes CASSLIRPWADPLEYGYTF.

This clone was observed a single time. V usage is TRBV14 and J usage is TRBJ2-7; TRBD1 agrees at 8 bases. The trim removed 3 bases at V and 3 bases at J, leaving 7 bases unmatched. Per germline, CDR1 SGHDN and CDR2 FVKESK. The CDR3 is made up of 15 amino acids. The chain's CDR3 is CASSHVRDRSYEQYF. CDR3 nucleotides: TGTGCCAGCAGCCATGTCCGGGACAGGAGCTACGAGCAGTACTTC. Based on the CDR3 plus reference TRBV14 and TRBJ2-7, the full variable domain is EAGVTQFPSHSVIEKGQTVTLRCDPISGHDNLYWYRRVMGKEIKFLLHFVKESKQDESGMPNNRFLAERTGGTYSTLKVQPAELEDSGVYFCASSHVRDRSYEQYFGPGTRLTVT.

This rearrangement joins TRBV29-1 to TRBJ2-3, with 9 nucleotides matching TRBD1. V lost 4 bases to trimming and J lost 1 base; unmatched junction nucleotides: 12. Germline-derived CDR1 and CDR2 are SQVTM and ANQGSEA. CDR3 length: 17 residues. CDR3 coding DNA: TGCAGCGTTGCCGGGACAGGGACCTTAGATGGCACAGATACGCAGTATTTT. This sequence encodes CSVAGTGTLDGTDTQYF.

The chain is built from TRBV5-1 and TRBJ2-5, with 8 bases matching TRBD1. The length of the CDR3 is 15 residues. CDR1 is SGHRS, CDR2 YFSETQ, per germline. V was clipped by 5 bases and J by 4 bases; unmatched bases: 10. The CDR3 coding sequence is TGCGCCAGCAGGGCGGGACAGGCCCGGTTAGAGACCCAGTACTTC. Its translation is CASRAGQARLETQYF. The full variable domain, completed using reference TRBV5-1 and TRBJ2-5, is KAGVTQTPRYLIKTRGQQVTLSCSPISGHRSVSWYQQTPGQGLQFLFEYFSETQRNKGNFPGRFSGRQFSNSRSEMNVSTLELGDSALYLCASRAGQARLETQYFGPGTRLLVL.

This chain connects TRBV10-2 to TRBJ1-4, with D unresolved. The CDR3 sequence is 14 residues long. V gave up 8 bases and J gave up 7 bases, with 17 bases separating them. Germline V CDR1 and CDR2: WSHSY, SAAADI. The CDR3 here is CASSDVAGGEKLFF. In nucleotides, the CDR3 is TGCGCCAGCTCTGATGTGGCGGGCGGTGAAAAACTGTTTTTT.

The genes are TRBV10-2 and TRBJ2-1; 9 bases match TRBD1. The germline V gene encodes CDR1 WSHSY and CDR2 SAAADI. The CDR3 runs 14 residues. Trimming at V came to 6 bases and at J to 6 bases, leaving 6 bases not matched to a gene. DNA for the CDR3: TGCGCCAGCAGAGTCCCGACAGGGGGCAATGAGCAGTTCTTC. Amino acids: CASRVPTGGNEQFF.

This clone was counted only a few times. The chain is built from TRBV6-1 and TRBJ1-2; 7 bases are a match to TRBD1. The germline V gene has CDR1 MNHNS and CDR2 SASEGT. CDR3 size: 16 residues. V shed 0 bases, J shed 3 bases, and the junction held 7 bases outside the gene matches. CDR3 sequence reads: CASSEAVGTVYYGYTF. CDR3 nucleotide sequence: TGTGCCAGCAGTGAAGCGGTAGGGACAGTTTACTATGGCTACACCTTC.

This chain joins TRBV7-2 and TRBJ2-2; D gene uncertain. CDR3 size: 13 residues. Germline-derived CDR1 and CDR2 are SGHTA and FQGNSA. V lost 5 bases, J lost 5 bases, and 9 bases lay in between. The chain's CDR3 is CASSPGWTGELFF. CDR3 DNA: TGTGCCAGCAGCCCTGGCTGGACCGGGGAGCTGTTTTTT.

The chain has TRBV14 and TRBJ1-5, with a weak D call TRBD1 (5 bases). Per the germline V gene, CDR1 is SGHDN and CDR2 is FVKESK. V was cut by 5 bases and J by 8 bases, with 19 bases left in between. The CDR3 has 15 amino acids. The CDR3 bases are TGTGCCAGCAGCTCGAACGACAGCGAAGGGGAGCCCCAGCATTTT. The encoded protein is CASSSNDSEGEPQHF.

This sequence joins TRBV28 and TRBJ1-2; the D is unclear. The CDR3 has 11 residues. V gave up 6 bases and J gave up 7 bases, with 9 bases separating them. Germline values: CDR1 MDHEN, CDR2 SYDVKM. CDR3 DNA: TGTGCCAGCAGGGAAGGGTTTGGCTACACCTTC. Translating gives CASREGFGYTF.

The chain recombines TRBV9 with TRBJ2-3; TRBD2 matches at 8 bases. The CDR3 totals 14 residues. Per germline, CDR1 SGDLS and CDR2 YYNGEE. Trimming cost V 10 bases and J 5 bases; bases outside gene matches: 12. CDR3 in DNA: TGTGCCTCCGGGGAGCGGGGGCGGGGAGATACGCAGTATTTT. This codes for CASGERGRGDTQYF.

The J gene is TRBJ1-2, the V gene TRBV25-1; D possibly corresponds to TRBD1 (5 bases). V lost 1 base and J lost 10, with 16 bases in between. CDR3 length: 14 amino acids. The germline gives CDR1 MGHDK, CDR2 SYGVNS. The CDR3: CASSELGRVMDYTF. Written as DNA, the CDR3 is TGTGCCAGCAGTGAATTGGGCAGGGTCATGGACTACACCTTC.

This clone appeared a single time. The V gene is TRBV7-2, the J gene TRBJ2-5, with a possible D match to TRBD1 (7 bases). The CDR3 is made up of 14 amino acids. Germline CDR1 reads SGHTA; CDR2 reads FQGNSA. V was pared by 1 base and J by 5 bases, with 11 bases between. The CDR3 nucleotides read TGTGCCAGCAGCTTAGGGGCAGGGGGGGAGACCCAGTACTTC. Encoded protein: CASSLGAGGETQYF. Complete variable domain (other parts from reference TRBV7-2 and TRBJ2-5): GAGVSQSPSNKVTEKGKDVELRCDPISGHTALYWYRQSLGQGLEFLIYFQGNSAPDKSGLPSDRFSAERTGGSVSTLTIQRTQQEDSAVYLCASSLGAGGETQYFGPGTRLLVL.

This chain links TRBV4-1 with TRBJ1-4, with a weak D call TRBD1 (5 bases). CDR1 is MGHRA, CDR2 YSYEKL, per germline. This CDR3 has 15 residues. The V and J ends lost 2 bases and 7 bases respectively, with 14 bases between them. CDR3 DNA: TGCGCCAGCAGCCAATCGTTGGGGGTAGGTGAAAAACTGTTTTTT. Translation gives CASSQSLGVGEKLFF.

The CDR3 sequence is CSAMTGGTGELFF. The CDR3, as DNA: TGCAGCGCAATGACAGGGGGCACCGGGGAGCTGTTTTTT. The chain couples TRBV29-1 to TRBJ2-2, with TRBD1 identical over 9 bases. V shed 7 bases and J 4 bases; nucleotides not matched to a gene: 4. The CDR3 spans 13 residues. Germline V gene data show CDR1 as SQVTM and CDR2 as ANQGSEA.

The chain couples TRBV25-1 to TRBJ1-1; D gene ambiguous. Germline values: CDR1 MGHDK, CDR2 SYGVNS. Trimming removed 4 bases from V and 7 bases from J, with 7 bases in between. The CDR3 totals 11 residues. The CDR3 reads CASSAGYEAFF. CDR3 nucleotides: TGTGCCAGCAGTGCTGGCTATGAAGCTTTCTTT.

This clone was detected only once. The rearrangement uses TRBV6-5 and TRBJ1-2, with D perhaps TRBD1 (6 bases). The germline V gene encodes CDR1 MNHEY and CDR2 SVGAGI. The CDR3 is made up of 14 amino acids. Trimming took off 7 bases at V and 7 bases at J, with 19 bases between the two ends. This chain's CDR3 is CASTPVRGASGYTF. CDR3 sequence (DNA): TGTGCCAGCACCCCGGTTAGGGGGGCGAGTGGCTACACCTTC.

This clone was seen a handful of times. This chain links TRBV6-5 with TRBJ1-5; D unclear. The CDR3 covers 15 residues. Germline CDR1 is MNHEY and CDR2 is SVGAGI. Trimming removed 0 bases from V and 4 bases from J, with 10 bases in between. CDR3 bases: TGTGCCAGCAGTTACTCTGGACCGACTAATCAGCCCCAGCATTTT. Translation gives CASSYSGPTNQPQHF.

V gene TRBV14 combines with J gene TRBJ1-2; D unclear. This CDR3 has 15 residues. Trimming shortened V by 0 bases and J by 7 bases, and 15 bases separated the two germline ends. Germline lookup yields CDR1 SGHDN and CDR2 FVKESK. CDR3 bases: TGTGCCAGCAGCCAAGAGCCGGGAATCGTCTTTGGCTACACCTTC. It is translated as CASSQEPGIVFGYTF.

The rearrangement links TRBV7-2 to TRBJ2-2, with 9 bases that match TRBD1. This CDR3 is built from 15 residues. Germline loops: CDR1 SGHTA, CDR2 FQGNSA. With V trimmed by 6 bases and J by 1 base, 3 bases remained unmatched. This chain's CDR3 is CASRPGQGNTGELFF. CDR3 in DNA: TGTGCCAGCAGACCGGGACAGGGGAACACCGGGGAGCTGTTTTTT.